In this sample, the clone carrying this T cell receptor beta chain turned up once. These data belong to a study of cytomegalovirus exposure and HLA in healthy donors. The CDR3 totals 16 residues. V trimming: 0 bases; J trimming: 0 bases; junction bases outside the gene matches: 3. The germline CDR1 and CDR2 sequences are SGDLS and YYNGEE. Primers: 60 Vbeta forward and 13 Jbeta reverse. Assay used: immunoSEQ multiplex PCR; TCRdb lists only in-frame clones, some missing. The sample holds more than 90,000 clones; 65% to 75% are singletons and the top ten take about 1.9%. This chain connects TRBV9 to TRBJ2-1; the match to TRBD2 covers 7 bases. The TCR sequence derives from a woman in her thirties or forties in good health and CMV-seronegative. Sequencing was carried out using PBMCs. The CDR3 region is CASSVVGGGSYNEQFF. CDR3 bases: TGTGCCAGCAGCGTAGTTGGCGGGGGCTCCTACAATGAGCAGTTCTTC.